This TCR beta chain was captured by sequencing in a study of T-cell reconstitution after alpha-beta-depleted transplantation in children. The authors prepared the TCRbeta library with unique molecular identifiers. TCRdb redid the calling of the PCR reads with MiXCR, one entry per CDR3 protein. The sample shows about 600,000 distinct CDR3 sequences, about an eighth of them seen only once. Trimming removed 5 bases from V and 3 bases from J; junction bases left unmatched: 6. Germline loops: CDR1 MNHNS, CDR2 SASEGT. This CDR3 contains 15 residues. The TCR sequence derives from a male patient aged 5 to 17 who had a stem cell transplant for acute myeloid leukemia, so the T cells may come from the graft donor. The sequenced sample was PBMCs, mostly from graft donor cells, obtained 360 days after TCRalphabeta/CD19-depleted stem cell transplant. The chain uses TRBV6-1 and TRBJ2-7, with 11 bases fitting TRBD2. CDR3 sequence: CASSRGLAVLYEQYF. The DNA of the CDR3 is TGTGCCAGCAGTCGGGGACTAGCGGTCCTCTACGAGCAGTACTTC.